This T cell receptor beta chain was observed in a study of blood T cells in healthy people across ages. Study-wide results and caveats: Significant beta diversity loss was already apparent by age roughly 43, declining roughly linearly.

Germline CDR1 reads DFQATT; CDR2 reads SNEGSKA (reference sequence). Unmatched junction bases numbered 5, after V lost 7 bases and J lost 1 base. The CDR3 spans 13 residues. Each sample provided at least 6 micrograms of extracted total RNA. In regard to this clonotype: What it binds is not known.

The authors ran a second PCR of 7 to 11 cycles using a sample-barcoded 5' primer and a J-beta primer mix. Via MiXCR, TCRdb re-called the 5' RACE reads, giving one row per CDR3 protein. In the table there are fewer than 800,000 distinct CDR3 sequences, roughly 25% of which are singletons. The sample was also reused in another study, on T cells of mothers and their children. That study adds: Five or six children, together with their three healthy Caucasian mothers, made up the donors. Per child, 2.5 million to 3 million TCR beta CDR3 reads were obtained, against over 8.5 million per mother.

The material sequenced was blood. The sequence was obtained from a boy younger than 18 in good health. The V and J genes are TRBV20-1 and TRBJ2-7; 9 nucleotides agree with TRBD1. For the CDR3, the DNA is TGCAGTGGTAGGACAGGGGAGTCCTACGAGCAGTACTTC. Residues: CSGRTGESYEQYF.